This entry features one T cell receptor beta chain sequence. PCR was performed a second time for roughly 7 to 11 cycles using a sample-barcoded 5' primer and a J-beta primer mix. TCRdb called the 5' RACE reads again in MiXCR, with one record for every CDR3 protein. The sample records 920,000 or so distinct CDR3 sequences, 40% to 45% being singletons. This specimen comes from a study of blood T cells in healthy people across ages. CDR1 SGHDT and CDR2 YYEEEE come from the germline V gene. The CDR3 has 16 residues. The V and J ends lost 3 bases and 6 bases, in that order; junction bases with no gene match: 9.

This receptor was identified in a woman between 55 and 75 years old in good health. This rearrangement joins TRBV5-6 to TRBJ1-1, with 12 bases that match TRBD1. The sample taken for sequencing was blood. The chain's CDR3 is CASSYRDRGLLAEAFF. The CDR3 nucleotides read TGTGCCAGCAGCTACCGGGACAGGGGGCTACTTGCTGAAGCTTTCTTT.